Following are 19 T cell receptor beta chains from one sample sequenced in a study of CD8 T cells in Susac syndrome. Random hexamers served to reverse transcribe about 0.5 to 1 ug RNA. TCRdb re-derived calls from the immunoSEQ multiplex PCR reads in MiXCR, one entry per CDR3 protein. The data hold some 150,000 distinct CDR3 sequences, with roughly 94% observed a single time. Sequenced sample: CD8+ T cells from PBMCs. Source of these receptors: a human donor with multiple sclerosis.

The chain is built from TRBV9 and TRBJ1-4, with a tentative D call TRBD1 (5 bases). Trimming removed 0 bases from V and 1 base from J, with 7 bases in between. The CDR3 has 15 amino acids. Germline loops: CDR1 SGDLS, CDR2 YYNGEE. CDR3 region: CASSVAGGTNEKLFF. The CDR3 nucleotides read TGTGCCAGCAGCGTAGCTGGGGGAACTAATGAAAAACTGTTTTTT. The variable domain in full, with the rest retrieved from reference TRBV9 and TRBJ1-4, is DSGVTQTPKHLITATGQRVTLRCSPRSGDLSVYWYQQSLDQGLQFLIQYYNGEERAKGNILERFSAQQFPDLHSELNLSSLELGDSALYFCASSVAGGTNEKLFFGSGTQLSVL.

This chain links TRBV5-4 with TRBJ2-1, with TRBD1 matching over 9 bases. The germline V gene has CDR1 SGHNT and CDR2 YYREEE (reference sequence). Losses at the gene ends were 4 bases for V and 6 bases for J; bases not matched to a gene: 8. This CDR3 is built from 15 residues. The CDR3 sequence: CASSRGQGLINEQFF. In nucleotides, the CDR3 is TGTGCCAGCAGCCGGGGACAGGGCTTGATCAATGAGCAGTTCTTC.

The chain couples TRBV13 to TRBJ2-7, with 8 bases identical to TRBD2. V lost 6 bases and J lost 7; bases outside the gene matches: 5. This CDR3 comprises 12 residues. Germline lookup yields CDR1 PRHDT and CDR2 FYEKMQ (reference sequence). The CDR3 region has the DNA TGTGCCAGCAGGGACGTAGCGGGGGAGCAGTACTTC. It yields the protein CASRDVAGEQYF. Filled out from reference TRBV13 and TRBJ2-7, the complete variable domain reads AAGVIQSPRHLIKEKRETATLKCYPIPRHDTVYWYQQGPGQDPQFLISFYEKMQSDKGSIPDRFSAQQFSDYHSELNMSSLELGDSALYFCASRDVAGEQYFGPGTRLTVT.

This chain links TRBV13 with TRBJ2-1; the D is unclear. CDR1 is PRHDT and CDR2 is FYEKMQ in the germline V gene (reference sequence). The CDR3 is 13 amino acids. V was trimmed by 5 bases and J by 6 bases, leaving 11 bases between them. CDR3 nucleotides: TGTGCCAGCAGCGCCACGACGCTCAATGAGCAGTTCTTC. Translated: CASSATTLNEQFF.

The rearrangement joins TRBV7-9 to TRBJ2-3; tentative D call: TRBD2 (6 bases). The germline CDR1 and CDR2 sequences are SEHNR and FQNEAQ (reference sequence). The CDR3 spans 16 residues. V lost 4 bases and J 2 bases, leaving 16 bases between the germline ends. For the CDR3, the DNA is TGTGCCAGCAGCTCGCGGGACTCCAAGACCACAGATACGCAGTATTTT. Translated, it gives CASSSRDSKTTDTQYF. Combining the CDR3 with reference TRBV7-9 and TRBJ2-3 gives the whole variable domain DTGVSQNPRHKITKRGQNVTFRCDPISEHNRLYWYRQTLGQGPEFLTYFQNEAQLEKSRLLSDRFSAERPKGSFSTLEIQRTEQGDSAMYLCASSSRDSKTTDTQYFGPGTRLTVL.

The J gene is TRBJ1-2, the V gene TRBV29-1; D perhaps matches TRBD1 (5 bases). The V gene's germline CDR1 is SQVTM and CDR2 ANQGSEA. There are 13 residues in the CDR3. V was pared by 6 bases and J by 3 bases, with 14 bases between. In nucleotides, the CDR3 is TGCAGCGTCGAACCCGGGACGGACTATGGCTACACCTTC. This encodes CSVEPGTDYGYTF.

The chain carries TRBV19 and TRBJ2-1; either TRBD1 or TRBD2 may supply D (6 bases each). Germline values: CDR1 LNHDA, CDR2 SQIVND (reference sequence). V was trimmed by 9 bases and J by 3 bases, leaving 9 bases between them. This CDR3 spans 12 amino acids. In DNA, the CDR3 is TGTGCCAGCGGGGGCGGCTACAATGAGCAGTTCTTC. This translates into CASGGGYNEQFF.

The gene calls are TRBV10-1 and TRBJ2-7, with no clear D. The CDR3 totals 11 residues. CDR1 and CDR2 (germline): WNHNN, SYGVQD (reference sequence). The ends were cut back, 4 bases at V and 6 bases at J, with 7 bases in the middle. CDR3: CASSAGTEQYF. CDR3 in DNA: TGCGCCAGCAGTGCAGGAACCGAGCAGTACTTC.

V and J are TRBV7-9 and TRBJ2-7; D is possibly TRBD2 (6 bases). Germline V gene sequence: CDR1 SEHNR, CDR2 FQNEAQ (reference sequence). Trimming pared 8 bases from V and 4 bases from J, leaving 15 bases between. The CDR3 consists of 13 residues. The CDR3 sequence: CASSGLSPYEQYF. For the CDR3, the DNA is TGTGCCAGCTCGGGACTCTCTCCTTACGAGCAGTACTTC.

The CDR3, as DNA: TGTGCCAGCAGCGCTCCAAAGCGGGGACTCTACAATGAGCAGTTCTTC. Translating gives CASSAPKRGLYNEQFF. The J gene is TRBJ2-1, the V gene TRBV2; 7 positions match TRBD2. Trimming removed 6 bases from V and 3 bases from J; junction bases left unmatched: 11. CDR3 length equals 16 residues. Looked up from germline, CDR1 is SNHLY and CDR2 is FYNNEI.

The chain has TRBV30 and TRBJ2-2, with D perhaps TRBD1 (5 bases). Per the germline V gene, CDR1 is GTSNPN and CDR2 is SVGIG (reference sequence). Trimming took off 6 bases at V and 1 base at J, with 15 bases between the two ends. The length of the CDR3 is 15 residues. The CDR3 coding sequence is TGTGCCTGCCACGGCGGACACTTGAACACCGGGGAGCTGTTTTTT. This sequence encodes CACHGGHLNTGELFF. Variable domain in full (rest from reference TRBV30 and TRBJ2-2): SQTIHQWPATLVQPVGSPLSLECTVEGTSNPNLYWYRQAAGRGLQLLFYSVGIGQISSEVPQNLSASRPQDRQFILSSKKLLLSDSGFYLCACHGGHLNTGELFFGEGSRLTVL.

The J gene is TRBJ1-1, the V gene TRBV10-1, with no clear D. V gave up 4 bases and J gave up 1 base, with 7 bases separating them. The CDR3 runs to 13 residues. The germline CDR1 and CDR2 sequences are WNHNN and SYGVQD (reference sequence). The CDR3 sequence: CASSGVGNTEAFF. The CDR3 bases are TGCGCCAGCAGTGGAGTGGGGAACACTGAAGCTTTCTTT.

The chain carries TRBV4-1 and TRBJ1-1; 8 positions agree with TRBD1. The length of the CDR3 is 16 residues. CDR1 is MGHRA, CDR2 YSYEKL, per germline. After removal of 5 bases from V and 6 bases from J, the junction contained 14 bases not matched to a gene. The CDR3 here is CASSFGQGFLTSEAFF. In nucleotides, the CDR3 is TGCGCCAGCAGCTTTGGACAGGGATTTTTGACCTCTGAAGCTTTCTTT.

The chain is built from TRBV27 and TRBJ2-3; D remains unclear. This CDR3 has 15 amino acids. V was cut by 4 bases and J by 1 base, with 12 bases left in between. Per the germline V gene, CDR1 is MNHEY and CDR2 is SMNVEV (reference sequence). The CDR3 loop is CASSSAVSGTDTQYF. In nucleotides, the CDR3 is TGTGCCAGCAGTTCAGCAGTTTCTGGCACAGATACGCAGTATTTT.

The chain recombines TRBV20-1 with TRBJ2-1, with a tentative D call TRBD1 (5 bases). Trimming removed 6 bases from V and 0 bases from J, with 12 bases in between. The CDR3 extends over 14 amino acids. The V gene's germline CDR1 is DFQATT and CDR2 SNEGSKA (reference sequence). The CDR3 DNA reads as TGCAGTGCGCCCCAAAGGGGCTCCTACAATGAGCAGTTCTTC. Translated, it gives CSAPQRGSYNEQFF.

The chain employs TRBV4-2 and TRBJ1-2, with D maybe TRBD1 (6 bases). The V gene's germline CDR1 is LGHNA and CDR2 YNFKEQ. The CDR3 covers 15 residues. V was trimmed by 0 bases and J by 2 bases, leaving 10 bases between them. DNA for the CDR3: TGTGCCAGCAGCCAAGATGGACAGACCAACTATGGCTACACCTTC. This sequence encodes CASSQDGQTNYGYTF.

V usage is TRBV29-1 and J usage is TRBJ2-1; D uncertain. V lost 4 bases, J lost 2 bases, and 15 bases lay in between. This CDR3 has 15 residues. The V gene's germline CDR1 is SQVTM and CDR2 ANQGSEA. The DNA of the CDR3 is TGCAGCGTTGTAGGACCACTGAAAACCTACAATGAGCAGTTCTTC. The encoded protein is CSVVGPLKTYNEQFF.

The chain joins TRBV29-1 to TRBJ2-2; 9 nucleotides line up with TRBD2. V shed 3 bases and J 7 bases; nucleotides not matched to a gene: 9. Per the germline V gene, CDR1 is SQVTM and CDR2 is ANQGSEA. This CDR3 is built from 15 residues. The CDR3 loop is CSVERTSAACGELFF. Here the CDR3 DNA reads TGCAGCGTTGAGAGGACTAGCGCCGCTTGCGGGGAGCTGTTTTTT.

The chain has TRBV15 and TRBJ1-5; D gene unclear. The CDR3 is 12 residues long. CDR1 and CDR2 from the germline V gene are LNHNV and YYDKDF (reference sequence). The V end was cut by 8 bases, the J end by 3 bases, with 8 bases between. This CDR3 is CATSHLNQPQHF. As DNA, the CDR3 is TGTGCCACCTCACATCTCAATCAGCCCCAGCATTTT.